Here is one TCR beta chain with its context. Its antigen is as yet unknown. These data belong to a study of shared clonotypes between healthy human individuals. Study-wide context: Per-donor plates numbered three CD4 naive, three CD4 memory, two CD8 naive and one CD8 memory. Study observations and caveats: For naive CD4 cells, around 5% of clonotypes were shared across a handful of donors. Sorted-subset sequencing, rarefaction showed, was incomplete despite large depth.

Trimming pared 1 base from V and 8 bases from J, leaving 15 bases between. This CDR3 has 15 residues. CDR1 is SGHTA and CDR2 is FQGNSA in the germline V gene. Genomic DNA from each subset was divided evenly over several immunoSEQ plates. Some clones are missing from TCRdb's copy, which holds only in-frame ones; the method was immunoSEQ multiplex PCR. The sample consists of around 300,000 clones, around 87% of them appearing once. The chain combines TRBV7-2 with TRBJ2-1; D is perhaps TRBD2 (5 bases). The sequenced sample was memory CD8+ T cells sorted from blood. Subset in this sample: CD45RO+ cells pooled with CCR7-negative TemRA cells. The source is a man in his late teens or twenties in good health. The DNA for the CDR3 is TGTGCCAGCAGCTTAGAGGGTACGGTAGCGCATGAGCAGTTCTTC. Translation: CASSLEGTVAHEQFF.